This T cell receptor (beta chain) is drawn from a study of blood T cell repertoires in COVID-19. Study overall: T cells, B-cell-depleted T cells, or PBMCs provided the cDNA or gDNA that served as material.

TCRdb's copy holds only in-frame clones and misses some; the assay was immunoSEQ multiplex PCR. The sample holds roughly 50,000 clones, about 84% seen once. This CDR3 comprises 15 residues. Trimming cost V 1 base and J 1 base; bases outside gene matches: 3. Germline V lookup: CDR1 SGHTA, CDR2 FQGNSA. This clone was seen a few times. The sequence was collected from a woman in her fifties or sixties with acute or convalescent COVID-19. The chain links TRBV7-2 to TRBJ2-5, with 7 bases that match TRBD1. Sequences were obtained from peripheral blood. In DNA form, the CDR3 reads TGTGCCAGCAGCTTAGTAGACAGGGCCCAAGAGACCCAGTACTTC. This translates into CASSLVDRAQETQYF.